This T cell receptor beta chain was sequenced in a study of vaccination effects on CD4 cells after COVID-19. Study-wide results and caveats: Late in the post-vaccination period, infection-induced and vaccine-induced clones underwent marked clonal contraction.

Clones were read by immunoSEQ multiplex PCR, and TCRdb kept only the in-frame ones, dropping some. The sample has 20,000 to 25,000 clones; approximately 70% are singletons. In the ViraFEST assay, antigen-specific CD4+ clonotypes were identified by expansion after peptide-pool stimulation. The authors isolated CD4+ T cells after around 11 days of culture. It was two doses of either the BNT162b2 or mRNA-1273 vaccine that participants received. Vaccinated participants had no history of SARS-CoV-2 infection and tested negative for nucleocapsid antibodies. Concerning this clone itself: Its target is unknown.

This clonotype was sampled from a human donor who received a COVID-19 vaccine. Material: CD4+ T cells from PBMCs cultured with SARS-CoV-2 spike peptides, obtained after COVID-19 vaccination.

The CDR3, as DNA: TGTGCCAGCAGTGACGCGGGCGGAGGAGACACCATATATTTT. Translating it yields CASSDAGGGDTIYF. The chain is built from TRBV6-1 and TRBJ1-3, with D uncertain. CDR3 size: 14 residues. The V gene lost 3 bases and the J gene lost 8 bases, with 14 bases spanning the gap. Germline V gives CDR1 MNHNS, CDR2 SASEGT.